This TCR beta chain was captured by sequencing in a study of blood T cell repertoires in COVID-19. Across the whole study: Samples taken during acute and convalescent COVID-19 were collected in the United States, Italy and Spain. PBMCs, B-cell-depleted T cells, or T cells were the source of the cDNA or gDNA that made up the material.

The authors' processing: Amplifying reference gene primers gave estimates of nucleated cell counts. Some clones are missing from TCRdb's copy, which holds only in-frame ones; the method was immunoSEQ multiplex PCR. For V, J and clone size, that table is used; D and trimming come from the DNA. This table has fewer than 200,000 clones, 60% to 80% appearing once. CDR3 length: 15 residues. V lost 0 bases to trimming and J lost 0 bases, with 7 bases between them. In germline, CDR1 is SGHAT, CDR2 FQNNGV. The V and J genes are TRBV11-2 and TRBJ2-3; D remains unclear. The specimen sequenced was peripheral blood. This clonotype originated in a woman aged 70 to 79 with acute or convalescent COVID-19. As DNA, the CDR3 is TGTGCCAGCAGCTTAGAGTACAGTAGCACAGATACGCAGTATTTT. Protein product: CASSLEYSSTDTQYF. Based on the CDR3 plus reference TRBV11-2 and TRBJ2-3, the full variable domain is EAGVAQSPRYKIIEKRQSVAFWCNPISGHATLYWYQQILGQGPKLLIQFQNNGVVDDSQLPKDRFSAERLKGVDSTLKIQPAKLEDSAVYLCASSLEYSSTDTQYFGPGTRLTVL.